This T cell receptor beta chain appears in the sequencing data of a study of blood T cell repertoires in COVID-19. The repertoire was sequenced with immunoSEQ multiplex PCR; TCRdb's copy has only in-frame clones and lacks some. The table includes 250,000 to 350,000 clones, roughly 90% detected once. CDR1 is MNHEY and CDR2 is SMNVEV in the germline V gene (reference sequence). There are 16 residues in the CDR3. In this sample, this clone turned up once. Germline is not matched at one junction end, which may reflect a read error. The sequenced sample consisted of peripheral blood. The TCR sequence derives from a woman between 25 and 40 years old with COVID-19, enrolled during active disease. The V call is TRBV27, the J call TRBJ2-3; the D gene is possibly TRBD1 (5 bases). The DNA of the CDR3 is TGTGCCAGCAGCTTATGGCCTCAGGGTCGCACAGATACGCAGTATTTT. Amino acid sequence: CASSLWPQGRTDTQYF.